This entry lists 30 T cell receptor beta chains sequenced from one sample in a study of regulatory T cells in long-lasting Graves disease. Combining iRepertoire HTBI primers with Arm-PCR of CDR3 regions, the authors built TCR beta libraries. TCRdb ran MiXCR on the multiplex PCR reads and lists one entry per CDR3 protein. The table records around 460,000 distinct CDR3 sequences, approximately 22% of them present only once. Time point noted: persistent/refractory GD, antithyroid drugs over 5 years with positive TRAb. Making the TCR library involved RNA that had been extracted from PBMCs. The sample in question was peripheral blood mononuclear cells (PBMCs), obtained when the disease was refractory, from a patient treated with antithyroid drugs. The receptors were gathered from a female donor with Graves disease.

V and J are TRBV4-1 and TRBJ1-5; D is unclear. Per the germline V gene, CDR1 is MGHRA and CDR2 is YSYEKL. The CDR3 sequence is 15 residues long. Trimming cost V 3 bases and J 2 bases, with 11 bases left between them. CDR3 in DNA: TGCGCCAGCAGCCATCGGGAATGGGGCAATCAGCCCCAGCATTTT. This sequence encodes CASSHREWGNQPQHF.

This clonotype has more than one count but fewer than ten. This chain uses TRBV2 with TRBJ2-3; D is ambiguous. The CDR3 has 15 amino acids. Trimming shortened V by 5 bases and J by 0 bases, and 12 bases separated the two germline ends. Germline CDR1 and CDR2: SNHLY and FYNNEI. The CDR3 reads CASSKRPSSTDTQYF. DNA for the CDR3: TGTGCCAGCAGTAAGCGCCCTTCTAGCACAGATACGCAGTATTTT.

The rearrangement uses TRBV7-9 and TRBJ2-3; D may be TRBD2 (5 bases). Germline loops: CDR1 SEHNR, CDR2 FQNEAQ (reference sequence). V was shortened by 1 base and J by 6 bases, with 17 bases between the two germline ends. The CDR3 sequence is 16 residues long. This CDR3 reads CASSLDMSGSSDTQYF. CDR3 in DNA: TGTGCCAGCAGCTTAGATATGTCGGGGTCGTCGGATACGCAGTATTTT.

This clonotype has just a few counts. This rearrangement joins TRBV29-1 to TRBJ1-2; D may be TRBD1 (5 bases). CDR1 is SQVTM and CDR2 is ANQGSEA in the germline V gene. The V end lost 3 bases, the J end lost 12 bases, and 17 bases lay between the germline ends. The CDR3 spans 12 residues. CDR3 bases: TGCAGCGTTGAGTCGGGAGGGGCGGAAGACACCTTC. It yields the protein CSVESGGAEDTF.

The chain uses TRBV7-2 and TRBJ1-3, with D unresolved. The V end lost 3 bases, the J end lost 4 bases, and 16 bases lay between the germline ends. There are 16 residues in the CDR3. Germline loops: CDR1 SGHTA, CDR2 FQGNSA. The CDR3 reads CASSFMTGPTGNTIYF. DNA for the CDR3: TGTGCCAGCAGCTTTATGACGGGCCCAACAGGAAACACCATATATTTT.

This clonotype was counted many times. The genes are TRBV12-5 and TRBJ2-7; 7 bases fit TRBD2. This CDR3 contains 17 residues. Germline loops: CDR1 LGHNT, CDR2 FRNRAP. Germline trimming cut 0 bases from V and 2 bases from J; bases unmatched to any gene: 10. The CDR3 is CASGLVLARGSTYEQYF. CDR3 bases: TGTGCTAGTGGTTTGGTACTGGCACGCGGGAGCACCTACGAGCAGTACTTC.

V is TRBV6-1 and J is TRBJ2-3; possibly TRBD1 for D (6 bases). This CDR3 has 16 residues. The germline CDR1 and CDR2 sequences are MNHNS and SASEGT. The V and J ends lost 8 bases and 0 bases respectively, with 18 bases between them. The CDR3 region is CASVPPRGHSTDTQYF. CDR3 bases: TGTGCCAGCGTCCCCCCCAGGGGACATAGCACAGATACGCAGTATTTT.

The chain combines TRBV30 with TRBJ2-7; D unresolved. Between the trimmed V and J ends, which lost 1 base and 1 base, there was a span of 11 bases. The CDR3 contains 14 residues. Germline-derived CDR1 and CDR2 are GTSNPN and SVGIG (reference sequence). The CDR3 DNA reads TGTGCCTGGAGTGAATTAACGGCTTCCTACGAGCAGTACTTC. Translated, it gives CAWSELTASYEQYF.

The chain employs TRBV18 and TRBJ1-2, with D perhaps matching TRBD1 (5 bases). V gave up 2 bases and J gave up 4 bases, with 11 bases separating them. Germline CDR1 reads KGHSH; CDR2 reads LQKENI. The CDR3 is made up of 14 amino acids. The CDR3 protein is CASSPETEGYGYTF. The CDR3 DNA reads as TGTGCCAGCTCACCAGAGACAGAGGGCTATGGCTACACCTTC.

This clonotype came up many times. The J gene is TRBJ2-5, the V gene TRBV29-1; D is possibly TRBD1 (6 bases). Trimming pared 4 bases from V and 5 bases from J, leaving 14 bases between. Germline CDR1 reads SQVTM; CDR2 reads ANQGSEA. The CDR3 sequence is 13 residues long. CDR3 protein: CSVVWQGLETQYF. CDR3 in DNA: TGCAGCGTTGTATGGCAGGGGCTCGAGACCCAGTACTTC.

Concerning this clonotype: A clone one base away is much larger, so this may be a read error. The rearrangement joins TRBV7-2 to TRBJ2-5, with TRBD2 matching 7 bases. Near its end, the DNA agrees better with TRBJ2-7, so the J call may be wrong. The CDR3 contains 13 residues. Germline V gene lookup returns CDR1 SGHTA and CDR2 FQGNSA. The CDR3 spells CAGMGLSSYEQYF. The CDR3 region has the DNA TGTGCCGGCATGGGACTAAGCTCCTACGAGCAGTACTTC.

This clonotype was picked up a small number of times. The chain uses TRBV5-1 and TRBJ1-5, with 7 bases matching TRBD1. The J segment lost 7 bases and the V segment lost 2 bases, leaving 6 bases of the junction unmatched. CDR1 is SGHRS, CDR2 YFSETQ, per germline. The CDR3 extends over 14 amino acids. The chain's CDR3 is CASSLGQEGQPQHF. For the CDR3, the DNA is TGCGCCAGCAGCTTAGGACAGGAAGGGCAGCCCCAGCATTTT.

The chain combines TRBV28 with TRBJ1-2, with TRBD1 identical over 10 bases. The CDR3 runs 14 residues. The junction had 13 bases not matched to a gene; V was cut back by 11 bases and J by 7 bases. The germline V gene has CDR1 MDHEN and CDR2 SYDVKM. CDR3 in amino acids: CAGKPGQGSVGYTF. The DNA for the CDR3 is TGTGCCGGCAAACCGGGACAGGGGTCGGTTGGCTACACCTTC.

The chain uses TRBV12-3 or TRBV12-4 and TRBJ1-1, with 9 bases aligning to TRBD1. The CDR3 has 14 amino acids. The J segment lost 6 bases and the V segment lost 5 bases, leaving 7 bases of the junction unmatched. The CDR3: CASSPTGGWAEAFF. As DNA, the CDR3 is TGTGCCAGCAGTCCAACAGGGGGCTGGGCTGAAGCTTTCTTT.

This clonotype was counted ten times or more. The chain has TRBV11-3 and TRBJ2-5; D not certain. V lost 6 bases to trimming and J lost 5 bases, with 13 bases between them. The CDR3 covers 13 residues. Germline V gene data show CDR1 as SGHNT and CDR2 as YENEEA. The CDR3 reads CASRRSDGETQYF. CDR3 coding DNA: TGTGCCAGCAGGAGGAGTGACGGGGAGACCCAGTACTTC.

This clonotype came up once. DNA for the CDR3: TGTGCCAGCAGCTTAGGGACTAGGGACTCTGGGGCCAACGTCCTGACTTTC. Translating gives CASSLGTRDSGANVLTF. The gene calls are TRBV7-2 and TRBJ2-6, with 7 bases matching TRBD2. The V and J ends lost 1 base and 0 bases, in that order; junction bases with no gene match: 3. This CDR3 has 17 residues. Germline V gene lookup returns CDR1 SGHTA and CDR2 FQGNSA.

This clonotype showed up many times. The chain carries TRBV7-9 and TRBJ2-5; D not resolved. The CDR3 consists of 11 residues. V lost 5 bases, J lost 7 bases, and 8 bases lay in between. Germline CDR1 reads SEHNR; CDR2 reads FQNEAQ (reference sequence). As DNA, the CDR3 is TGTGCCAGCAGCCTGACGATGACCCAGTACTTC. Amino acid sequence: CASSLTMTQYF.

This clonotype was observed a handful of times. This chain joins TRBV27 and TRBJ2-5; 9 nucleotides agree with TRBD2. Germline CDR1 MNHEY, CDR2 SMNVEV (reference sequence). This CDR3 has 16 amino acids. J was trimmed by 1 base and V by 3 bases; bases with no gene match: 6. The CDR3 nucleotides read TGTGCCAGCAGTTTCGGGGGCGGGAGGGCCCAAGAGACCCAGTACTTC. Translation gives CASSFGGGRAQETQYF.

This sequence joins TRBV5-4 and TRBJ2-2, with 10 nucleotides matching TRBD1. V lost 0 bases to trimming and J lost 0 bases; unmatched junction nucleotides: 2. This CDR3 spans 17 amino acids. CDR1 is SGHNT, CDR2 YYREEE, per germline (reference sequence). Here the CDR3 DNA reads TGTGCCAGCAGCTTGGCGGGACAGGGGTCGAACACCGGGGAGCTGTTTTTT. It specifies CASSLAGQGSNTGELFF.

This clonotype was counted ten times or more. This chain uses TRBV10-3 with TRBJ1-2, with D possibly TRBD1 on 6 matching bases. Per germline, CDR1 ENHRY and CDR2 SYGVKD. There are 15 residues in the CDR3. V gave up 0 bases and J gave up 8 bases, with 16 bases separating them. The CDR3 sequence is CAISESTRQGHGYTF. CDR3 bases: TGTGCCATCAGTGAGTCGACAAGGCAGGGACACGGCTACACCTTC.

This clonotype was found many times. This chain uses TRBV12-3 or TRBV12-4 with TRBJ2-7; weak D call: TRBD2 (5 bases). Trimming removed 5 bases at V and 6 bases at J, with 14 bases between. The CDR3 is made up of 13 amino acids. This CDR3 is CASSTTGTSEQYF. The DNA of the CDR3 is TGTGCCAGCAGTACAACGGGAACTTCCGAGCAGTACTTC.

This clonotype has ten or more counts. This chain links TRBV2 with TRBJ2-1; D may be TRBD2 (6 bases). The CDR3 is 14 amino acids. Trimming shortened V by 5 bases and J by 2 bases, and 10 bases separated the two germline ends. CDR1 and CDR2 from the germline V gene are SNHLY and FYNNEI. CDR3 loop: CASSPGGAYNEQFF. The CDR3 nucleotides are TGTGCCAGCAGTCCTGGCGGGGCCTACAATGAGCAGTTCTTC.

The chain recombines TRBV6-1 with TRBJ2-7; D possibly matches TRBD1 or TRBD2 (7 bases each). This CDR3 region has 15 residues. Germline-derived CDR1 and CDR2 are MNHNS and SASEGT. With 4 bases removed from V and 0 bases from J, the gap between germline ends came to 13 bases. The CDR3 bases are TGTGCCAGCAGTGGCGCGGGGGACAGCTCCTACGAGCAGTACTTC. Its translation is CASSGAGDSSYEQYF.

This clonotype was counted at least ten times. This chain connects TRBV12-3 or TRBV12-4 to TRBJ2-5; D is unclear. The CDR3 is 15 amino acids. Trimming removed 4 bases at V and 5 bases at J, with 17 bases between. In DNA, the CDR3 is TGTGCCAGCAGTTCGAGGACCCTCCCAAGGGAGACCCAGTACTTC. Protein: CASSSRTLPRETQYF.

This clonotype was found many times. This sequence joins TRBV28 and TRBJ1-5, with 8 bases lining up with TRBD1. The length of the CDR3 is 15 residues. The V gene end was trimmed by 6 bases and the J gene end by 4 bases; junction bases not matched to a gene: 8. Germline CDR1 reads MDHEN; CDR2 reads SYDVKM. The CDR3 reads CASSLDRVVNQPQHF. The CDR3 DNA reads as TGTGCCAGCAGCCTGGACAGGGTGGTGAATCAGCCCCAGCATTTT.

This clonotype was found a few times. The CDR3 DNA sequence: TGTGCCAGTAGTCGACAGGGGGCAAATTTTCAGCCCCAGCATTTT. Protein: CASSRQGANFQPQHF. The J gene is TRBJ1-5, the V gene TRBV19, with 10 positions matching TRBD1. This CDR3 has 15 amino acids. Germline CDR1 reads LNHDA; CDR2 reads SQIVND (reference sequence). Trimming removed 5 bases from V and 6 bases from J; junction bases left unmatched: 7.

There are a few counts of this clonotype. The rearrangement links TRBV30 to TRBJ1-1, with D uncertain. Trimming removed 3 bases at V and 7 bases at J, with 9 bases between. The germline CDR1 and CDR2 sequences are GTSNPN and SVGIG (reference sequence). CDR3 length: 11 residues. This chain's CDR3 is CAWSATIEAFF. The CDR3 DNA reads as TGTGCCTGGAGCGCGACAATTGAAGCTTTCTTT.

The V call is TRBV4-3, the J call TRBJ1-1; 7 nucleotides match TRBD1. The V and J ends lost 0 bases and 5 bases, in that order; junction bases with no gene match: 9. Germline V lookup: CDR1 LGHNA, CDR2 YSLEER. The CDR3 spans 16 residues. The CDR3 loop is CASSQELEGAETEAFF. The CDR3 coding sequence is TGCGCCAGCAGCCAAGAATTGGAGGGGGCGGAAACTGAAGCTTTCTTT.

This clonotype was counted only a few times. The V gene is TRBV7-9, the J gene TRBJ2-5; 11 bases are shared with TRBD2. CDR1 SEHNR and CDR2 FQNEAQ come from the germline V gene (reference sequence). The CDR3 covers 17 residues. J was trimmed by 4 bases and V by 0 bases; bases with no gene match: 7. The CDR3 here is CASSLAALAGVGETQYF. The DNA for the CDR3 is TGTGCCAGCAGCTTAGCGGCACTAGCGGGAGTGGGAGAGACCCAGTACTTC.

This clonotype was detected only a few times. The chain has TRBV18 and TRBJ1-2; no clear D gene. Germline CDR1 and CDR2: KGHSH and LQKENI. Trimming took 5 bases from V and 7 from J, leaving 17 bases between them. CDR3 length: 14 amino acids. The CDR3 region is CASSYGSLGSGYTF. In DNA, the CDR3 is TGTGCCAGCTCATATGGATCGCTGGGGAGTGGCTACACCTTC.